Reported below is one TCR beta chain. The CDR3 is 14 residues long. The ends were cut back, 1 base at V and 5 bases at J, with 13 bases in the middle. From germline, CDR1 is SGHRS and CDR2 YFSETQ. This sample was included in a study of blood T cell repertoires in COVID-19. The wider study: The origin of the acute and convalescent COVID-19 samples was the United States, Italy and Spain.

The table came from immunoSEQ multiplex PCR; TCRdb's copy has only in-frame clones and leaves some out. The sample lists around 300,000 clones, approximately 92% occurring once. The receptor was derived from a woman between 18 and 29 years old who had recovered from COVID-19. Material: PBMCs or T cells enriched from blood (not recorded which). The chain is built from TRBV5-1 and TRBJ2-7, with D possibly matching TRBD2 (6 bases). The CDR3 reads CASSLQEGFDEQYF. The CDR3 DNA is TGCGCCAGCAGCTTGCAGGAGGGCTTCGACGAGCAGTACTTC.